The clone carrying this TCR beta chain was seen only a few times. The antigen is unknown. The method was immunoSEQ multiplex PCR; TCRdb's version includes in-frame clones alone and lacks a portion of them. The table shows about 110,000 clones, with 81% occurring only once. This sample stems from a study of T cell responses to AZD1222 COVID-19 vaccine. Study details: Investigators merged groups given second doses at roughly 4 or roughly 12 weeks. Regarding the study as a whole: The study found vaccine-associated CD4 TCRs spanning spike, dominant at 160-218 and 743-854. Repertoires were sampled only after the peak T cell response. Donors were mostly white British, more females; clonal diversity possibly underestimated.

The germline gives CDR1 SGHTA, CDR2 FQGNSA. The CDR3 loop spans 13 amino acids. V was clipped by 5 bases and J by 10 bases, with 17 bases between them. This sequence was found in an adult in good health. This chain links TRBV7-2 with TRBJ2-5, with a possible D match to TRBD2 (6 bases). This specimen consisted of peripheral blood, obtained on day 0 of AZD1222 vaccination. In nucleotides, the CDR3 is TGTGCCAGCAGCACGACTAGATTTCAGAGCCAGTACTTC. Its translation is CASSTTRFQSQYF.